The 9 T cell receptor beta chains listed next were all sequenced from one sample in a study of control samples from healthy donors and cancer patients. TCRdb keeps only in-frame clones here, not all; method: immunoSEQ multiplex PCR. The sample lists 90,000 to 100,000 clones, about 88% occurring once. Sequenced material: blood. These receptors originate from a woman aged 70-85 years in good health.

The V call is TRBV6-1, the J call TRBJ2-2; a weak D match, TRBD2 (6 bases). With 1 base removed from V and 0 bases from J, the gap between germline ends came to 6 bases. This CDR3 is built from 15 residues. The V gene's germline CDR1 is MNHNS and CDR2 SASEGT. The CDR3 DNA reads as TGTGCCAGCAGTGAAGGACTAGCGAACACCGGGGAGCTGTTTTTT. It yields the protein CASSEGLANTGELFF.

The chain carries TRBV7-8 and TRBJ2-6; D assignment may be TRBD1 or TRBD2 (5 bases each). The CDR3 is 18 residues long. With 3 bases removed from V and 0 bases from J, the gap between germline ends came to 15 bases. The germline gives CDR1 SGHVS, CDR2 FQNEAQ. The CDR3 nucleotides read TGTGCCAGCAGCTTCCCGGGACCCACCAGCTCTGGGGCCAACGTCCTGACTTTC. This gives the protein CASSFPGPTSSGANVLTF.

The chain employs TRBV5-6 and TRBJ1-2, with 11 bases identical to TRBD1. CDR3 length: 16 amino acids. The ends lost 4 bases at V and 4 bases at J; junction bases unmatched: 9. CDR1 and CDR2 (germline): SGHDT, YYEEEE. CDR3 nucleotide sequence: TGTGCCAGCAGCCCCGGGACAGGGGGAATAATCTATGGCTACACCTTC. This codes for CASSPGTGGIIYGYTF.

The chain is built from TRBV6-2 or TRBV6-3 and TRBJ1-1; D possibly corresponds to TRBD1 (6 bases). V lost 2 bases and J lost 5, with 18 bases in between. From germline, CDR1 is MNHEY and CDR2 SVGEGT. This CDR3 has 16 amino acids. This CDR3 reads CASSYATTGIGTEAFF. The CDR3 coding sequence is TGTGCCAGCAGTTACGCGACCACAGGGATTGGGACTGAAGCTTTCTTT.

J is TRBJ1-5 and V is TRBV3-1 (or the pseudogene TRBV3-2); D unclear. Germline V lookup: CDR1 LGHDT, CDR2 YNNKEL (reference sequence). V was trimmed by 2 bases and J by 7 bases, leaving 21 bases between them. The length of the CDR3 is 17 residues. CDR3 coding DNA: TGTGCCAGCAGCCAATCTGGGGTAAGGGTACGTGAACAGCCCCAGCATTTT. Protein: CASSQSGVRVREQPQHF.

The chain employs TRBV7-9 and TRBJ2-3, with D hard to call. V was trimmed by 7 bases and J by 4 bases, leaving 9 bases between them. Germline V gene data show CDR1 as SEHNR and CDR2 as FQNEAQ (reference sequence). This CDR3 comprises 12 residues. The CDR3 loop is CASTNTPDTQYF. The CDR3 DNA follows: TGTGCCAGCACCAACACGCCAGATACGCAGTATTTT.

The chain uses TRBV4-3 and TRBJ2-3, with 9 nucleotides matching TRBD2. The trim removed 5 bases at V and 7 bases at J, leaving 10 bases unmatched. From germline, CDR1 is LGHNA and CDR2 YSLEER. This CDR3 is built from 15 residues. CDR3 loop: CASSSQREAGHTQYF. The CDR3 DNA follows: TGCGCCAGCAGCTCCCAGCGGGAGGCCGGCCATACGCAGTATTTT.

The chain employs TRBV6-6 and TRBJ1-4; TRBD1 is a possible D gene (5 bases). V lost 7 bases to trimming and J lost 7 bases, with 19 bases between them. There are 15 residues in the CDR3. Germline loops: CDR1 MNHNY, CDR2 SVGAGI (reference sequence). CDR3 DNA sequence: TGTGCCAGCACCACCTCGGGACTGCCTAGTGAAAAACTGTTTTTT. Translation gives CASTTSGLPSEKLFF.

The genes are TRBV15 and TRBJ2-3; D unresolved. Trimming stripped 7 bases from V and 0 bases from J, with 8 bases between. Germline-derived CDR1 and CDR2 are LNHNV and YYDKDF (reference sequence). CDR3 size: 13 residues. CDR3 protein: CATNSGSTDTQYF. DNA for the CDR3: TGTGCCACCAATAGTGGTAGCACAGATACGCAGTATTTT.